The rows below give T cell receptor beta chains drawn from one sample of a study of shared clonotypes between healthy human individuals. The data were produced by immunoSEQ multiplex PCR, yet TCRdb's version contains in-frame clones alone and is incomplete. The sample shows about 2.3 million clones, around 92% of them seen only once. Specimen: naive CD4+ T cells from PBMCs. These receptors were obtained from a man in his late teens or twenties in good health. Some clones in this sample may be carry-over from other donors' samples. The CDR3 runs from the conserved cysteine through the conserved F or W. Fields, in order: clone size, V gene, D gene, J gene, CDR3 DNA, CDR3 protein. The D gene is left open where the match is weak. The size of a clone is reported for some rows only, either as once, few or many, or as a class for expanded clones.

NA,TRBV19,TRBD1,TRBJ1-5,TGTGCCAGTAGAGGACCGGGACAGGGGGCGTCGGGCAATCAGCCCCAGCATTTT,CASRGPGQGASGNQPQHF
NA,TRBV5-6,NA,TRBJ1-5,TGTGCCAGCACCTTAGGTACGGGGGGCAATCAGCCCCAGCATTTT,CASTLGTGGNQPQHF
NA,TRBV7-9,NA,TRBJ1-5,TGTGCCAGCAGCTTAAAGGGTCCGGAGCAGCCCCAGCATTTT,CASSLKGPEQPQHF
NA,TRBV25-1,TRBD2,TRBJ2-1,TGTGCCAGCAGTGTGGGCGGGGGCTCCTACAATGAGCAGTTCTTC,CASSVGGGSYNEQFF
NA,TRBV13,NA,TRBJ2-5,TGTGCCAGCAGCTCTCTCCCCCCCGTAGGCGGCCAAATAGGGCGGGGTGAGACCCAGTACTTC,CASSSLPPVGGQIGRGETQYF
NA,TRBV7-3,NA,TRBJ2-5,TGTGCCAGCAGCCAGCGACAGCAAGAGACCCAGTACTTC,CASSQRQQETQYF
NA,TRBV30,NA,TRBJ2-3,TGTGCCTGGAGTGGAGGTTCGGATACGCAGTATTTT,CAWSGGSDTQYF
NA,TRBV4-2,TRBD1,TRBJ1-4,TGTGCCAGCAGCCGAATTCTCCAGGGGGCGATTAATGAAAAACTGTTTTTT,CASSRILQGAINEKLFF
NA,TRBV5-1,NA,TRBJ2-5,TGCGCCAGCAGCTTGGAGGGGGGAAAAGAGACCCAGTACTTC,CASSLEGGKETQYF
NA,TRBV7-8,NA,TRBJ1-1,TGTGCCAGCAGCGCACTATCAGGGATGAACACTGAAGCTTTCTTT,CASSALSGMNTEAFF
NA,TRBV4-2,NA,TRBJ1-4,TGTGCCAGCAGCCAAGAGGAGGCGCGGGGGATTAATGAAAAACTGTTTTTT,CASSQEEARGINEKLFF
NA,TRBV28,NA,TRBJ2-7,TGTGCCAGCATTGGGCAGGGCCGATACGAGCAGTACTTC,CASIGQGRYEQYF
NA,TRBV25-1,NA,TRBJ2-3,TGTGCCAGCACCTGGGACGGAGGGGCAGATACGCAGTATTTT,CASTWDGGADTQYF
NA,TRBV7-8,NA,TRBJ2-5,TGTGCCAGCAGCTTAGCGGAGACAGTCGAGACCCAGTACTTC,CASSLAETVETQYF
NA,TRBV4-2,NA,TRBJ1-3,TGTGCCAGCAGCCAAGAACCCGGGAACACCATATATTTT,CASSQEPGNTIYF
NA,TRBV5-1,TRBD2,TRBJ2-5,TGCGCCAGCAGCTTCATAGCGGGTCCAGAGACCCAGTACTTC,CASSFIAGPETQYF
NA,TRBV10-3,NA,TRBJ1-5,TGTGCCATCAGTGAGTCCGGGGACAATCAGCCCCAGCATTTT,CAISESGDNQPQHF
NA,TRBV7-9,NA,TRBJ2-7,TGTGCCAGCAGGGAGTTGGGGGGTGGCGAGCAGTACTTC,CASRELGGGEQYF
NA,TRBV27,TRBD2,TRBJ2-2,TGTGCCAGCAGACTGGAGGGGCTAGCGGGAGGGGCCGGGGAGCTGTTTTTT,CASRLEGLAGGAGELFF
NA,TRBV28,NA,TRBJ2-7,TGTGCCAGCACAGCGTGGCTGGGAGACGAGCAGTACTTC,CASTAWLGDEQYF
NA,TRBV16,NA,TRBJ2-4,TGTGCCAGCAGCCTTGACAGGAACATTCAGTACTTC,CASSLDRNIQYF
NA,TRBV28,NA,TRBJ2-2,TGTGCCAGCAGCTCTGGGGGCGAAGACACCGGGGAGCTGTTTTTT,CASSSGGEDTGELFF
few,TRBV30,TRBD1,TRBJ1-1,TGTGCCTGGACACAGGGGGCGGGTGAAGCTTTCTTT,CAWTQGAGEAFF
NA,TRBV7-6,TRBD1,TRBJ2-7,TGTGCCAGCAGCTTATACCTACAGGGGGCCCCCCTCTCTTACGAGCAGTACTTC,CASSLYLQGAPLSYEQYF
NA,TRBV7-9,NA,TRBJ2-7,TGTGCCAGCAGCCCTCAGGGGGGGGACCGCTCCTACGAGCAGTACTTC,CASSPQGGDRSYEQYF
NA,TRBV15,TRBD2,TRBJ2-5,TGTGCCACCAGCAGATCGGGGGGACAAGAGACCCAGTACTTC,CATSRSGGQETQYF
NA,TRBV7-2,NA,TRBJ2-1,TGTGCCAGCAGCCCAGGCCGGGGCACCTACAATGAGCAGTTCTTC,CASSPGRGTYNEQFF
NA,TRBV21-1,NA,TRBJ2-1,TGTGCCAGCAGCAGGACTAGGACTAACAATGAGCAGTTCTTC,CASSRTRTNNEQFF
few,TRBV7-9,NA,TRBJ1-1,TGTGCCAGCAGTCCGCGGGCAGGGCGAGGGGTTGCTGAAGCTTTCTTT,CASSPRAGRGVAEAFF
NA,TRBV7-2,NA,TRBJ1-5,TGTGCCAGCAGCTTAGAAAGGAGGGGCCAGCCCCAGCATTTT,CASSLERRGQPQHF
NA,TRBV11-2,TRBD1,TRBJ1-4,TGTGCCAGCAGAGACAGGGGGCCCTTGGGAAAACTGTTTTTT,CASRDRGPLGKLFF
NA,TRBV28,TRBD1,TRBJ2-7,TGTGCCAGCAGCCATGGGGCATCGGGACAGCCCTACGAGCAGTACTTC,CASSHGASGQPYEQYF
NA,TRBV9,TRBD2,TRBJ2-3,TGTGCCAGCAGCGTGGGACTAGCAGACACAGATACGCAGTATTTT,CASSVGLADTDTQYF
few,TRBV7-3,TRBD1,TRBJ1-1,TGTGCCAGCAGCGTATCTCGGGACAGCACTGAAGCTTTCTTT,CASSVSRDSTEAFF
NA,TRBV6-4,TRBD2,TRBJ2-4,TGTGCCAGCAGCCGCCTAGCGGGAGGTGGACTAGCCAAAAACATTCAGTACTTC,CASSRLAGGGLAKNIQYF
NA,TRBV28,NA,TRBJ1-2,TGTGCCGTCGGTGGAGCTAACTATGGCTACACCTTC,CAVGGANYGYTF
NA,TRBV7-9,NA,TRBJ2-7,TGTGCCAGCAGTTCTCCAACAGGGTTTCCCTACGAGCAGTACTTC,CASSSPTGFPYEQYF
NA,TRBV18,NA,TRBJ2-3,TGTGCCAGCTCACGGACAACTAGCACAGATACGCAGTATTTT,CASSRTTSTDTQYF
NA,TRBV5-4,TRBD2,TRBJ2-5,TGTGCCAGCAGTCGTGGACTAGCGGGTATTCAAGAGACCCAGTACTTC,CASSRGLAGIQETQYF
few,TRBV10-1,NA,TRBJ2-1,TGCGCCAGCAGTGAAGGGACAAAGCAGTTCTTC,CASSEGTKQFF
NA,TRBV6-1,NA,TRBJ1-1,TGTGCCAGCAGTGAGGGCAGGTCGGGCACTGAAGCTTTCTTT,CASSEGRSGTEAFF
NA,TRBV7-3,NA,TRBJ1-1,TGTGCCAGCAGCCCACGACCCGGGACGGTGAACACTGAAGCTTTCTTT,CASSPRPGTVNTEAFF
once,TRBV19,TRBD1,TRBJ2-2,TGTGCCAGTAGTATCAGGGGGACGAACACCGGGGAGCTGTTTTTT,CASSIRGTNTGELFF
NA,TRBV6-1,NA,TRBJ1-2,TGTGCCAGCAGTGAAGGGGGGGCCTTGACCTATGGCTACACCTTC,CASSEGGALTYGYTF
NA,TRBV29-1,NA,TRBJ2-3,TGCAGCGTTGTGTCCGATGACAGCACAGATACGCAGTATTTT,CSVVSDDSTDTQYF
NA,TRBV7-2,NA,TRBJ1-1,TGTGCCAGCAGCTTACTCCCGACAGGCCTCACTGAAGCTTTCTTT,CASSLLPTGLTEAFF
NA,TRBV30,TRBD2,TRBJ2-7,TGTGCCTGGAGTGTTGGTCTAGCGGACTACGAGCAGTACTTC,CAWSVGLADYEQYF